This TCR beta chain was retrieved from a study of cytomegalovirus exposure and HLA in healthy donors. General study points: It was approximately 170 TCR beta chains that were listed as cytomegalovirus-associated. First-cohort TCR clusters tended to co-occur in the 130 or so validation repertoires, a later analysis found. Reportedly, cytomegalovirus status was diagnosed with high sensitivity and specificity.

The donors were members of the validation cohort, which comprised under 150 subjects and was separate from the first cohort of 670 or so subjects. Germline assignment: CDR1 SGHRS and CDR2 YFSETQ. The length of the CDR3 is 15 residues. V was trimmed by 0 bases and J by 2 bases, leaving 12 bases between them. Note on this clone: What it binds is unknown.

The method was immunoSEQ multiplex PCR; TCRdb's version includes in-frame clones alone and lacks a portion of them. The sample lists around 200,000 clones; 80% to 90% were seen once. The clonotype comes from a woman aged 18-30 years in good health and CMV-seronegative. V usage is TRBV5-1 and J usage is TRBJ2-7, with a tentative D call TRBD1 (6 bases). Material for sequencing was PBMCs. In nucleotides, the CDR3 is TGCGCCAGCAGCTTGGTACCGGACAGCCCCTACGAGCAGTACTTC. Residues: CASSLVPDSPYEQYF.